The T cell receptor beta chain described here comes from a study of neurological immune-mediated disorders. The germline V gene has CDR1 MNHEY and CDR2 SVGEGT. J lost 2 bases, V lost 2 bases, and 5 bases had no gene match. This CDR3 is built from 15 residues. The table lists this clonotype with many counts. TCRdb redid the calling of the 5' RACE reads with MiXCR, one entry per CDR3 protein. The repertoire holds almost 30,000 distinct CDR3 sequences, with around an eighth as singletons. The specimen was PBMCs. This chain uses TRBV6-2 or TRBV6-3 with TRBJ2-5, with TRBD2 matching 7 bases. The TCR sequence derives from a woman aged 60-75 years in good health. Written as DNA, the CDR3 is TGTGCCAGCAGTTACCGACTAGCTCCTCAAGAGACCCAGTACTTC. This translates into CASSYRLAPQETQYF.